The T cell receptor (beta chain) described here comes from a study of blood T cell repertoires in COVID-19. Per the authors' pipeline: It was from reference gene primer amplification that nucleated cell counts were estimated. TCRdb's table, derived via immunoSEQ multiplex PCR, lists solely in-frame clones and lacks some. D and trimming come from the DNA, and the V and J calls and clone size come from that table. The sample holds some 200,000 clones, approximately 85% seen once. V lost 2 bases and J 7 bases, leaving 18 bases between the germline ends. The CDR3 has 16 residues. Germline V CDR1 and CDR2: MNHNS, SASEGT.

The chain carries TRBV6-1 and TRBJ1-5; D might be TRBD1 (5 bases). The sequenced sample was peripheral blood. The receptor was isolated from a woman aged 55-69 years with acute or convalescent COVID-19. The CDR3 spells CASSEHRGVHFQPQHF. The CDR3 bases are TGTGCCAGCAGTGAACATAGGGGCGTCCACTTCCAGCCCCAGCATTTT.